These 14 T cell receptor beta chains originate from one sample sequenced in a study of blood T cell repertoires in COVID-19. Using immunoSEQ multiplex PCR, the repertoire was profiled, and TCRdb retains in-frame clones only, with some absent. The sample lists some 190,000 clones, less than 85% occurring once. The sequencing sample was made of PBMCs or T cells enriched from blood (not recorded which). The source of these receptors is a young woman who had recovered from COVID-19.

V usage is TRBV19 and J usage is TRBJ2-7; 13 positions match TRBD2. The germline gives CDR1 LNHDA, CDR2 SQIVND (reference sequence). V was pared by 5 bases and J by 5 bases, with 9 bases of the junction left unmatched. This CDR3 contains 16 residues. The CDR3 loop is CASSARTSGSPDEQYF. CDR3 nucleotide sequence: TGTGCCAGTAGTGCCCGGACTAGCGGGAGCCCCGACGAGCAGTACTTC.

This chain uses TRBV7-9 with TRBJ2-7; 11 bases are shared with TRBD2. CDR1 SEHNR and CDR2 FQNEAQ come from the germline V gene (reference sequence). J lost 5 bases, V lost 5 bases, and 8 bases had no gene match. The CDR3 has 15 amino acids. CDR3 amino acids: CASSPPGLAVNEQYF. The CDR3 nucleotides are TGTGCCAGCAGCCCACCGGGACTAGCGGTGAACGAGCAGTACTTC.

This clone appeared a single time. This chain uses TRBV15 with TRBJ1-2; weak D call: TRBD1 (5 bases). Deletions cut 0 bases from V and 2 bases from J, with 13 bases between. Germline CDR1 reads LNHNV; CDR2 reads YYDKDF (reference sequence). The CDR3 covers 16 residues. CDR3 amino acids: CATSRDLGDSNYGYTF. CDR3 nucleotides: TGTGCCACCAGCAGAGATCTCGGAGACAGCAACTATGGCTACACCTTC. The full variable domain, in which reference TRBV15 and TRBJ1-2 provide the parts outside the CDR3, is DAMVIQNPRYQVTQFGKPVTLSCSQTLNHNVMYWYQQKSSQAPKLLFHYYDKDFNNEADTPDNFQSRRPNTSFCFLDIRSPGLGDTAMYLCATSRDLGDSNYGYTFGSGTRLTVV.

J is TRBJ2-5 and V is TRBV5-1; 15 nucleotides agree with TRBD2. This CDR3 has 16 residues. Germline V gives CDR1 SGHRS, CDR2 YFSETQ. Trimming removed 4 bases from V and 3 bases from J; junction bases left unmatched: 4. CDR3 coding DNA: TGCGCCAGCAGCCCGGGACTAGCGGGGGGAGAAGAGACCCAGTACTTC. This translates into CASSPGLAGGEETQYF.

This chain connects TRBV7-2 to TRBJ1-5, with 8 bases lining up with TRBD1. The CDR3 loop spans 13 amino acids. Trimming removed 5 bases from V and 6 bases from J; junction bases left unmatched: 3. CDR1 and CDR2 from the germline V gene are SGHTA and FQGNSA. In DNA, the CDR3 is TGTGCCAGCAGCCAGGACAGGGCTCAGCCCCAGCATTTT. Amino acids: CASSQDRAQPQHF.

The rearrangement links TRBV19 to TRBJ2-4; TRBD1 matches 9 bases. CDR3 length: 14 residues. Germline V CDR1 and CDR2: LNHDA, SQIVND (reference sequence). With 7 bases clipped from V and 7 bases from J, the junction kept 8 bases outside the gene matches. In DNA, the CDR3 is TGTGCCAGTACCCCGGGACAGGGTTCGAACATTCAGTACTTC. This translates into CASTPGQGSNIQYF.

V gene TRBV29-1 combines with J gene TRBJ1-1; maybe TRBD1 (5 bases). V was shortened by 4 bases and J by 7 bases, with 13 bases between the two germline ends. Per the germline V gene, CDR1 is SQVTM and CDR2 is ANQGSEA. The CDR3 sequence is 12 residues long. CDR3 in amino acids: CSVVGDSLEAFF. The CDR3 DNA sequence: TGCAGCGTTGTAGGAGACAGCCTTGAAGCTTTCTTT.

The chain couples TRBV28 to TRBJ1-6, with 7 bases aligning to TRBD1. CDR3 length: 14 amino acids. The V segment lost 2 bases and the J segment 7 bases; nucleotides outside the gene matches: 2. Germline CDR1 is MDHEN and CDR2 is SYDVKM. In DNA, the CDR3 is TGTGCCAGCAGTTTAATACAGGGGAATTCACCCCTCCACTTT. Its protein is CASSLIQGNSPLHF.

This clone has a single count. The chain couples TRBV11-2 to TRBJ2-1; 7 bases are a match to TRBD2. This CDR3 spans 16 amino acids. Trimming took 1 base from V and 6 from J; bases not matched to a gene: 9. Germline CDR1 reads SGHAT; CDR2 reads FQNNGV. CDR3 sequence reads: CASSLGPGLGANEQFF. As DNA, the CDR3 is TGTGCCAGCAGCTTAGGACCCGGACTAGGGGCCAATGAGCAGTTCTTC.

The sample holds one count of this clone. The J gene is TRBJ2-1, the V gene TRBV5-3; 7 bases match TRBD2. TRBV5-3 is sorted into the ORF group, with uncertain function. The CDR3 consists of 14 residues. V shed 6 bases, J shed 5 bases, and the junction held 8 bases outside the gene matches. CDR3 loop: CARTGQREDNEQFF. The CDR3 bases are TGTGCCAGAACTGGGCAGCGGGAAGACAATGAGCAGTTCTTC.

The chain links TRBV6-1 to TRBJ2-1; the D is unclear. CDR1 is MNHNS, CDR2 SASEGT, per germline. V lost 1 base and J lost 5, with 15 bases in between. CDR3 length: 16 amino acids. As DNA, the CDR3 is TGTGCCAGCAGTGAAGGTCGCGGTTTAGGCCACAATGAGCAGTTCTTC. Protein: CASSEGRGLGHNEQFF.

As concerns this clone: Compared with germline, one end of the junction differs, possibly owing to a read error. This chain uses TRBV7-7 with TRBJ2-5; D is perhaps TRBD2 (6 bases). Germline V CDR1 and CDR2: SSHAT, FNYEAQ (reference sequence). This CDR3 has 16 amino acids. CDR3 region: CASSLSLATGQETQYF. CDR3 in DNA: TGTGCTAGCAGCTTAAGTCTAGCGACTGGCCAAGAGACCCAGTACTTC.

The chain combines TRBV5-1 with TRBJ2-6, with 11 bases that match TRBD1. CDR3 size: 17 residues. V lost 4 bases to trimming and J lost 3 bases; unmatched junction nucleotides: 6. Germline values: CDR1 SGHRS, CDR2 YFSETQ. In DNA, the CDR3 is TGCGCCAGCAGCCCAGGACAGGGGGCGCTTGGGGCCAACGTCCTGACTTTC. Its translation is CASSPGQGALGANVLTF.

The genes are TRBV7-2 and TRBJ2-2; tentative D call: TRBD2 (6 bases). V lost 0 bases and J lost 7, with 15 bases in between. Germline CDR1 reads SGHTA; CDR2 reads FQGNSA. The CDR3 is made up of 16 amino acids. CDR3 amino acids: CASSLAGGPVNGELFF. CDR3 DNA sequence: TGTGCCAGCAGCTTAGCGGGAGGACCCGTCAACGGGGAGCTGTTTTTT. Combining the CDR3 with reference TRBV7-2 and TRBJ2-2 gives the whole variable domain GAGVSQSPSNKVTEKGKDVELRCDPISGHTALYWYRQSLGQGLEFLIYFQGNSAPDKSGLPSDRFSAERTGGSVSTLTIQRTQQEDSAVYLCASSLAGGPVNGELFFGEGSRLTVL.